This T cell receptor beta chain is drawn from a study of cytomegalovirus exposure and HLA in healthy donors. The CDR3 spans 14 residues. CDR1 and CDR2 from the germline V gene are SEHNR and FQNEAQ (reference sequence). In regard to this clone: The junction differs from germline at one of its ends, possibly a read error.

With 60 Vbeta and 13 Jbeta primers, the PCR was carried out. Sequenced by immunoSEQ multiplex PCR; TCRdb stores in-frame clones only, minus some. The sample holds over 200,000 clones, approximately 90% seen once. This chain links TRBV7-9 with TRBJ1-2, with D possibly matching TRBD1 (6 bases). Sequenced input: PBMCs. The source of this sequence is a young woman in good health and CMV-seronegative. This CDR3 is CASSPAGGQLPYYF. The DNA for the CDR3 is TGTGCCAGCAGCCCCGCCGGTGGACAGCTACCCTATTACTTC. Full variable domain (rest looked up from reference TRBV7-9 and TRBJ1-2): DTGVSQNPRHKITKRGQNVTFRCDPISEHNRLYWYRQTLGQGPEFLTYFQNEAQLEKSRLLSDRFSAERPKGSFSTLEIQRTEQGDSAMYLCASSPAGGQLPYYFGSGTRLTVV.